These 2 T cell receptor beta chains came from one sample sequenced in a study of pediatric ulcerative colitis. The rectum was sampled with one to two pinch biopsies at colonoscopy. Clones were read by immunoSEQ multiplex PCR, and TCRdb kept only the in-frame ones, dropping some. This table has around 12,000 clones, 75% to 80% appearing once. Specimen: gut tissue. The receptors here all came from a boy younger than 18 who was a control in a study of pediatric ulcerative colitis.

The chain uses TRBV7-2 and TRBJ2-3, with TRBD2 as a possible D gene (6 bases). Germline V gene sequence: CDR1 SGHTA, CDR2 FQGNSA. The CDR3 spans 15 residues. V lost 1 base and J lost 5, with 13 bases in between. The CDR3 nucleotides read TGTGCCAGCAGCTTAGTGCGGGGAGCTATAGATACGCAGTATTTT. Its translation is CASSLVRGAIDTQYF. The full variable domain, rest sourced from reference TRBV7-2 and TRBJ2-3, is GAGVSQSPSNKVTEKGKDVELRCDPISGHTALYWYRQSLGQGLEFLIYFQGNSAPDKSGLPSDRFSAERTGGSVSTLTIQRTQQEDSAVYLCASSLVRGAIDTQYFGPGTRLTVL.

This clone was seen a single time. The chain recombines TRBV2 with TRBJ2-7; 7 bases agree with TRBD1. Germline V gene lookup returns CDR1 SNHLY and CDR2 FYNNEI. The CDR3 is 13 residues long. Trimming cost V 5 bases and J 5 bases; bases outside gene matches: 6. The chain's CDR3 is CASSQRQGNEQYF. The DNA of the CDR3 is TGTGCCAGCAGTCAAAGACAGGGCAACGAGCAGTACTTC.